Below, one T cell receptor beta chain is given with its context. Its antigen is not yet known. One base away there is no much larger clone; base qualities are not given. The method was the immunoSEQ multiplex PCR assay. Sourced from immuneACCESS, this table was stored by TCRdb with only in-frame sequences that have V and J called. A share of the clones is absent; for the studies checked, an unresolved V gene accounts for under half, and the remainder has no known explanation. This sample is represented by over 40,000 clones; about 87% of them were singletons. 1% to 1.5% of the sample belongs to the ten largest clones. Clipping removes 0 bases from V and 6 bases from J, with 2 as the unmatched junction base count. The germline V gene (reference sequence) supplies CDR1 GTSNPN and CDR2 SVGIG. The CDR3 measures 13 amino acids from cysteine to phenylalanine. The kept DNA is CDR3 alone, 39 bases in frame from the first base.

The sample is drawn from a study of T cell changes during pregnancy in multiple sclerosis (dated by TCRdb to the late 2010s). Study-wide context: The study examined how the T cell repertoire changed over the course of pregnancy in women with multiple sclerosis.

The sequence links TRBV30 to TRBJ2-4; 7 bases in between match TRBD2. The TCR sequence derives from a female donor with multiple sclerosis, enrolled in a pregnancy study. The sample was CD4+ T cells from peripheral blood mononuclear cells, taken in the second trimester of pregnancy. The DNA is as follows: TGTGCCTGGAGTGTAGCGGGGATAAACATTCAGTACTTC. It encodes CAWSVAGINIQYF.